This T cell receptor (beta chain) was captured in a study of PD-1 blockade in classical Hodgkin lymphoma (dated by TCRdb to 2020 to 2021). About the investigation overall: Nivolumab dosing was 3 mg/kg intravenously every 2 weeks, continuing until either disease progression or unacceptable toxicity. The study used CyTOF and TCR beta sequencing to define a peripheral blood immune signature of response to PD-1 blockade in classical Hodgkin lymphoma. Study-wide conclusions, independent of this receptor: The study was restricted to a single clinical trial cohort, and the causes of repertoire differences, possibly disease activity or prior therapy, were left undefined. A significant rise by C4D1 was seen in CD4+ but not CD8+ TCR diversity (p=0.0027 vs p=0.16), with the rise being most apparent in complete responders (p=0.02). Lower diversity was observed in patients in whom nivolumab was started less than 1 year after ASCT, and these patients were excluded from later analyses so that confounding by immune reconstitution would be avoided. Baseline TCR diversity was reported to be lower in newly diagnosed patients than in healthy donors, and even lower in relapsed/refractory patients. Baseline diversity similar to that of newly diagnosed patients was observed in trial patients achieving complete response, whereas significantly lower diversity was observed in partial responders and progressors.

Genomic DNA was isolated using the Qiagen DNeasy kit from unsorted PBMCs as well as from negatively selected CD4+ and CD8+ fractions. TCR beta CDR3 regions were amplified by immunoSEQ multiplex PCR using primers annealing to V and J segments. A synthetic immune receptor repertoire was used to minimize amplification bias, and remaining bias was computationally removed after sequencing. Processing in the source paper ran as follows. Repertoire diversity was quantified as the Shannon entropy index using custom Python scripts. Unsorted, CD4+ and CD8+ repertoires were analyzed separately, except in combined analyses where CD4+ and CD8+ sequences were merged in silico. Clonal expansion was defined as a frequency increase of at least 2-fold after treatment compared with C1D1, and clones undetected at baseline were assigned a pseudocount of 0.5. Singleton clones were defined as clones with 0 or 1 copy at C1D1, and non-singleton clones were defined as clones with 2 or more copies. Clones expanded in unsorted samples were labelled as CD4+, CD8+ or unknown by matching protein sequences in sorted samples from the same patient. Wilcoxon tests on paired samples were used to test diversity changes from C1D1 to C4D1. TCRdb mirrors the immuneACCESS table, restricted to in-frame sequences. Some clones are absent from its copies; in checked studies, under half trace to an unresolved V gene, and the reason for the others is unknown. That table furnishes V, J and clone size, whereas the DNA furnished D and trimming. Recorded for this sample are approximately 6,400 clones; about 79% of them occurred a single time. Together, the top ten hold roughly 46% of the sample.

On this clone: Its specific antigen is unknown. No per-base quality is available; no much larger clone lies one base away.

CDR1 and CDR2, looked up from the germline V gene, are SGDLS and YYNGEE. From the cysteine through the phenylalanine, the CDR3 covers 13 amino acids. The only DNA kept is the CDR3, 39 bases in frame from the first base. At the junction V is shortened by 6 bases and J by 7 bases, with 13 bases in between. This sample's time point label indicates: cycle 2 day 1 (C2D1) of nivolumab. Every trial patient had relapsed following autologous stem cell transplantation, and prior brentuximab vedotin exposure was what differed among cohorts A, B and C. The trial cohort comprised around 60 patients with relapsed/refractory classical Hodgkin lymphoma whose best overall responses were complete response, partial response or progressive disease. Single-agent nivolumab was administered to trial patients in the multi-cohort phase II CheckMate 205 trial. An independent review committee assessed best overall response by applying the 2007 International Working Group response criteria. Trial PBMCs were obtained immediately prior to nivolumab initiation (C1D1) and on therapy at cycle 2 day 1 and cycle 4 day 1. After peripheral blood was drawn into 8 mL Vacutainer Cell Preparation Tubes, PBMCs were isolated by centrifugation and then cryopreserved.

Recombination joined TRBV9 with TRBJ2-2, with a tentative D call of TRBD1 or TRBD2, each matching 6 bases. This receptor was obtained from a human donor with classical Hodgkin lymphoma. The sequenced sample was peripheral blood mononuclear cells (PBMCs), obtained before the second cycle of nivolumab. The DNA sequence reads TGTGCCAGCACCCCGGGGGCGGGCGGGGAGCTGTTTTTT. Protein translation: CASTPGAGGELFF.